The 15 T cell receptor beta chains listed next were all sequenced from one sample in a study of T-cell reconstitution after alpha-beta-depleted transplantation in children. A TCRbeta library incorporating unique molecular identifiers was prepared. One entry per CDR3 protein results from TCRdb running MiXCR on the PCR reads. The table lists 200,000 to 250,000 distinct CDR3 sequences, under 9.5% of them singletons. This specimen consisted of PBMCs from the stem cell graft donor, obtained from the stem cell graft. These receptors all stem from a human donor who donated a stem cell graft to a child with acute lymphoblastic leukemia.

This chain connects TRBV10-3 to TRBJ1-4; D perhaps matches TRBD1 (6 bases). The germline V and J ends were trimmed by 6 bases and 6 bases, with 17 bases remaining between them. This CDR3 spans 15 amino acids. Per the germline V gene, CDR1 is ENHRY and CDR2 is SYGVKD. The CDR3, as DNA: TGTGCCATCAGGGGAAAACAGGGCCCGGATGAAAAACTGTTTTTT. This codes for CAIRGKQGPDEKLFF.

V usage is TRBV12-3 or TRBV12-4 and J usage is TRBJ1-1, with 8 bases identical to TRBD1. Trimming at V came to 6 bases and at J to 3 bases, leaving 9 bases not matched to a gene. CDR3 length equals 15 residues. This chain's CDR3 is CASSLRQGADTEAFF. CDR3 in DNA: TGTGCCAGCAGCCTCCGCCAGGGGGCGGACACTGAAGCTTTCTTT.

The chain uses TRBV29-1 and TRBJ2-7; D gene unclear. V was pared by 4 bases and J by 2 bases, with 9 bases between. CDR1 is SQVTM and CDR2 is ANQGSEA in the germline V gene. The length of the CDR3 is 12 residues. CDR3 residues: CSVGRVPYEQYF. The CDR3 DNA reads TGCAGCGTTGGTAGGGTCCCCTACGAGCAGTACTTC.

This clonotype has a count of ten or more. This chain connects TRBV5-6 to TRBJ2-5; 10 nucleotides align to TRBD2. V lost 2 bases, J lost 4 bases, and 5 bases stayed unmatched. This CDR3 has 15 amino acids. CDR1 is SGHDT and CDR2 is YYEEEE in the germline V gene. The CDR3 nucleotides are TGTGCCAGCAGCTTAGCGGGGGGGCCTAGAGAGACCCAGTACTTC. Amino acids: CASSLAGGPRETQYF.

This clonotype was recorded at least ten times. This chain joins TRBV5-1 and TRBJ2-7; D uncertain. CDR1 and CDR2 from the germline V gene are SGHRS and YFSETQ. Deletions cut 0 bases from V and 2 bases from J, with 9 bases between. The CDR3 covers 14 residues. The CDR3 spells CASSLATDTYEQYF. In DNA form, the CDR3 reads TGCGCCAGCAGCTTGGCAACCGACACCTACGAGCAGTACTTC.

The sample holds many counts of this clonotype. The chain couples TRBV27 to TRBJ1-1; 10 bases align to TRBD1. The V segment lost 5 bases and the J segment 6 bases; nucleotides outside the gene matches: 6. The CDR3 is 14 amino acids. Germline-derived CDR1 and CDR2 are MNHEY and SMNVEV (reference sequence). CDR3 sequence reads: CASSKGQGWAEAFF. For the CDR3, the DNA is TGTGCCAGCAGTAAGGGACAGGGGTGGGCTGAAGCTTTCTTT.

The table lists this clonotype with many counts. The chain joins TRBV29-1 to TRBJ2-5; TRBD1 might be the D (5 bases). The CDR3 sequence is 12 residues long. Trimming took off 7 bases at V and 0 bases at J, with 9 bases between the two ends. Germline values: CDR1 SQVTM, CDR2 ANQGSEA. In DNA, the CDR3 is TGCAGCGCCTGGACATACCAAGAGACCCAGTACTTC. It specifies CSAWTYQETQYF. Variable domain in full (rest from reference TRBV29-1 and TRBJ2-5): SAVISQKPSRDICQRGTSLTIQCQVDSQVTMMFWYRQQPGQSLTLIATANQGSEATYESGFVIDKFPISRPNLTFSTLTVSNMSPEDSSIYLCSAWTYQETQYFGPGTRLLVL.

This chain links TRBV6-2 or TRBV6-3 with TRBJ1-3; no firm D call. CDR1 and CDR2 (germline): MNHEY, SVGEGT. The length of the CDR3 is 15 residues. V lost 6 bases and J 0 bases, leaving 12 bases between the germline ends. CDR3 bases: TGTGCCAGCAGGAGGACGGAGAGCTCTGGAAACACCATATATTTT. Its protein is CASRRTESSGNTIYF.

The table lists this clonotype with many counts. J is TRBJ2-5 and V is TRBV4-1, with 14 positions matching TRBD2. Losses at the gene ends were 0 bases for V and 1 base for J; bases not matched to a gene: 4. The CDR3 is 18 amino acids. Germline CDR1 is MGHRA and CDR2 is YSYEKL. The CDR3 spells CASSQDLGLAGGQETQYF. In DNA form, the CDR3 reads TGCGCCAGCAGCCAAGATCTAGGACTAGCGGGGGGCCAAGAGACCCAGTACTTC.

This clonotype was seen only a few times. The chain recombines TRBV20-1 with TRBJ2-7; 11 bases align to TRBD2. The length of the CDR3 is 16 residues. In germline, CDR1 is DFQATT, CDR2 SNEGSKA (reference sequence). Trimming removed 5 bases from V and 5 bases from J; junction bases left unmatched: 14. CDR3 loop: CSADRIDSGGADEQYF. In DNA form, the CDR3 reads TGCAGTGCTGACAGAATAGATAGCGGGGGGGCGGACGAGCAGTACTTC.

This clonotype has ten or more counts. The chain joins TRBV11-2 to TRBJ2-1; the D gene is possibly TRBD1 (6 bases). Germline CDR1 is SGHAT and CDR2 is FQNNGV. Trimming stripped 0 bases from V and 12 bases from J, with 12 bases between. The CDR3 is made up of 13 amino acids. The CDR3: CASSLEGGRRQFF. CDR3 sequence (DNA): TGTGCCAGCAGCTTAGAAGGGGGTCGTAGGCAGTTCTTC. Drawing the rest from reference TRBV11-2 and TRBJ2-1, the complete variable domain is EAGVAQSPRYKIIEKRQSVAFWCNPISGHATLYWYQQILGQGPKLLIQFQNNGVVDDSQLPKDRFSAERLKGVDSTLKIQPAKLEDSAVYLCASSLEGGRRQFFGPGTRLTVL.

The V and J genes are TRBV12-3 or TRBV12-4 and TRBJ1-6; 8 positions agree with TRBD1. J lost 12 bases, V lost 2 bases, and 6 bases had no gene match. The CDR3 loop spans 14 amino acids. CDR3: CASSLTGGGGPLHF. CDR3 in DNA: TGTGCCAGCAGTTTAACAGGGGGGGGAGGACCCCTCCACTTT.

The sample holds many counts of this clonotype. The chain couples TRBV20-1 to TRBJ2-1; 11 bases line up with TRBD2. CDR3 length: 19 amino acids. Germline V gene data show CDR1 as DFQATT and CDR2 as SNEGSKA (reference sequence). Trimming took 1 base from V and 1 from J; bases not matched to a gene: 12. CDR3 in amino acids: CSARARGLAGGLSYNEQFF. CDR3 DNA: TGCAGTGCTAGAGCCAGGGGTCTAGCGGGGGGTCTATCCTACAATGAGCAGTTCTTC.

The rearrangement links TRBV7-8 to TRBJ2-3; 7 bases are a match to TRBD1. The CDR3 has 20 residues. Germline V gene data show CDR1 as SGHVS and CDR2 as FQNEAQ. V shed 2 bases, J shed 2 bases, and the junction held 19 bases outside the gene matches. The DNA for the CDR3 is TGTGCCAGCAGCTTAAATTGGGCGTACGGACAGGCAAACGACACAGATACGCAGTATTTT. It is translated as CASSLNWAYGQANDTDTQYF.

This clonotype was recorded at least ten times. The chain links TRBV7-2 to TRBJ2-3; 11 bases agree with TRBD1. Trimming removed 6 bases from V and 3 bases from J; junction bases left unmatched: 5. The CDR3 is 15 residues long. The germline CDR1 and CDR2 sequences are SGHTA and FQGNSA. CDR3 residues: CASRSGQGGTDTQYF. CDR3 sequence (DNA): TGTGCCAGCAGGTCGGGACAGGGGGGTACAGATACGCAGTATTTT.